This entry lists 2 T cell receptor beta chains sequenced from one sample in a study of shared clonotypes between healthy human individuals. This table comes from immunoSEQ multiplex PCR, and its TCRdb copy is limited to in-frame clones, with some not included. Here the sample spans approximately 530,000 clones, 90% to 97% being singletons. Sample: naive CD4+ T cells sorted from blood. The subset was: CD45RA+ positively selected. The origin of the receptors is a woman between 25 and 40 years old in good health.

J is TRBJ2-5 and V is TRBV9; 7 bases are shared with TRBD1. The J call may be mistaken, given a closer DNA end match to TRBJ2-7. The CDR3 is 15 amino acids. CDR1 and CDR2 (germline): SGDLS, YYNGEE. CDR3 protein: CASSFRDSNSYEQYF. The CDR3, as DNA: TGTGCCAGCAGCTTCCGGGACAGCAACTCCTACGAGCAGTACTTC.

This chain joins TRBV5-4 and TRBJ2-7; D is perhaps TRBD2 (6 bases). The V end was cut by 1 base, the J end by 0 bases, with 11 bases between. This CDR3 comprises 15 residues. The germline gives CDR1 SGHNT, CDR2 YYREEE (reference sequence). The CDR3 DNA reads as TGTGCCAGCAGCTTGAATAGCGGAAGCTCCTACGAGCAGTACTTC. As protein: CASSLNSGSSYEQYF.